What follows are 20 T cell receptor beta chains derived from one specimen sequenced in a study of T-cell memory formation after mild COVID-19. MiXCR, applied by TCRdb to the 5' RACE reads, yields one record per CDR3 protein. The sample lists 140,000 to 150,000 distinct CDR3 sequences; under 25% were seen once. Sequenced input: PBMCs or a T cell subset sorted from them (not recorded which). The source is an adult woman who had mild COVID-19 (a few samples of this study predate the infection). Cell type and time point are not known.

This clonotype was seen only a few times. This sequence joins TRBV10-3 and TRBJ2-1; 7 bases map to TRBD2. The trim removed 0 bases at V and 12 bases at J, leaving 5 bases unmatched. This CDR3 has 13 residues. Germline V gene data show CDR1 as ENHRY and CDR2 as SYGVKD. CDR3 residues: CAISESAGTTQFF. The CDR3 DNA sequence: TGTGCCATCAGTGAGTCTGCGGGGACTACGCAGTTCTTC.

The chain has TRBV6-6 and TRBJ1-6; TRBD1 agrees at 8 bases. Trimming removed 6 bases from V and 7 bases from J; junction bases left unmatched: 11. The length of the CDR3 is 16 residues. Germline lookup yields CDR1 MNHNY and CDR2 SVGAGI (reference sequence). In DNA, the CDR3 is TGTGCCAGCAGCCCCGGACAGGGTTCGAAGAATTCACCCCTCCACTTT. Its protein is CASSPGQGSKNSPLHF.

This clonotype was counted only a few times. This chain connects TRBV5-1 to TRBJ2-1; TRBD2 matches at 8 bases. This CDR3 is 19 amino acids long. With 4 bases clipped from V and 1 base from J, the junction kept 16 bases outside the gene matches. The V gene's germline CDR1 is SGHRS and CDR2 YFSETQ. The CDR3 sequence is CASSPGTSVFTPSYNEQFF. The CDR3 DNA reads TGCGCCAGCAGCCCCGGGACTAGTGTTTTTACTCCGTCCTACAATGAGCAGTTCTTC.

In its sample, this clonotype was seen once. The V gene is TRBV20-1, the J gene TRBJ2-2; 11 nucleotides match TRBD1. After removal of 5 bases from V and 7 bases from J, the junction contained 6 bases not matched to a gene. The germline V gene encodes CDR1 DFQATT and CDR2 SNEGSKA (reference sequence). This CDR3 has 14 residues. The chain's CDR3 is CSAEGQGVGGELFF. CDR3 DNA: TGCAGTGCTGAGGGACAGGGGGTTGGCGGGGAGCTGTTTTTT.

In this sample, this clonotype turned up a few times. This chain uses TRBV7-9 with TRBJ2-3, with D uncertain. With 2 bases removed from V and 1 base from J, the gap between germline ends came to 4 bases. Germline values: CDR1 SEHNR, CDR2 FQNEAQ (reference sequence). The CDR3 extends over 13 amino acids. The CDR3 here is CASSLSGTDTQYF. CDR3 nucleotides: TGTGCCAGCAGCTTAAGTGGCACAGATACGCAGTATTTT.

This clonotype was found a few times. The CDR3 loop is CATRPGGPYGYTF. In nucleotides, the CDR3 is TGTGCCACCCGCCCAGGGGGTCCCTATGGCTACACCTTC. The chain joins TRBV6-5 to TRBJ1-2; 7 nucleotides line up with TRBD1. V was clipped by 10 bases and J by 4 bases; unmatched bases: 9. The CDR3 sequence is 13 residues long. Germline CDR1 is MNHEY and CDR2 is SVGAGI.

This chain joins TRBV12-3 or TRBV12-4 and TRBJ1-3, with 10 nucleotides matching TRBD1. V dropped 6 bases and J dropped 0; count of bases not matched to a gene: 8. The CDR3 extends over 17 amino acids. Here the CDR3 reads CASRPGTGAVSGNTIYF. The CDR3 coding sequence is TGTGCCAGCAGACCCGGGACAGGGGCCGTCTCTGGAAACACCATATATTTT.

The chain combines TRBV24-1 with TRBJ2-7; 10 bases line up with TRBD2. CDR1 is KGHDR and CDR2 is SFDVKD in the germline V gene. V was clipped by 5 bases and J by 3 bases; unmatched bases: 3. This CDR3 has 14 amino acids. The CDR3 DNA sequence: TGTGCCACCAGTGCTGCTAGCGGGAGCTACGAGCAGTACTTC. Its translation: CATSAASGSYEQYF.

The sample holds many counts of this clonotype. V and J are TRBV7-2 and TRBJ2-3; no firm D call. CDR3 length: 15 residues. CDR1 SGHTA and CDR2 FQGNSA come from the germline V gene. Trimming removed 1 base from V and 2 bases from J, with 10 bases in between. The CDR3 bases are TGTGCCAGCAGCTTAGGTTTGGCGGCCACAGATACGCAGTATTTT. Translating it yields CASSLGLAATDTQYF.

This CDR3 is CASRYDRRGSYEQYF. As DNA, the CDR3 is TGTGCCAGCAGATATGACAGGAGGGGCTCCTACGAGCAGTACTTC. V usage is TRBV7-6 and J usage is TRBJ2-7; perhaps D is TRBD1 or TRBD2 (6 bases each). V gave up 6 bases and J gave up 0 bases, with 15 bases separating them. Germline assignment: CDR1 SGHVS and CDR2 FNYEAQ. This CDR3 region has 15 residues. Looking up the rest from reference TRBV7-6 and TRBJ2-7 gives the full variable domain: GAGVSQSPRYKVTKRGQDVALRCDPISGHVSLYWYRQALGQGPEFLTYFNYEAQQDKSGLPNDRFSAERPEGSISTLTIQRTEQRDSAMYRCASRYDRRGSYEQYFGPGTRLTVT.

This clonotype was seen at least ten times. The V call is TRBV5-1, the J call TRBJ1-4; no clear D. The CDR3 sequence is 13 residues long. V was clipped by 6 bases and J by 1 base, with 7 bases between them. Germline V lookup: CDR1 SGHRS, CDR2 YFSETQ. This CDR3 is CASKKGTNEKLFF. The CDR3 DNA reads TGCGCCAGCAAGAAGGGAACTAATGAAAAACTGTTTTTT.

This clonotype was recorded a few times. The V and J genes are TRBV11-2 and TRBJ2-1, with 8 bases that match TRBD2. This CDR3 contains 14 residues. J was trimmed by 9 bases and V by 3 bases; bases with no gene match: 7. Germline V gives CDR1 SGHAT, CDR2 FQNNGV. CDR3 region: CASSFRRGASEQFF. The CDR3 nucleotides read TGTGCCAGCAGCTTCAGGCGGGGGGCAAGTGAGCAGTTCTTC.

The genes are TRBV18 and TRBJ1-1; no clear D gene. This CDR3 is 17 amino acids long. V was shortened by 3 bases and J by 7 bases, with 24 bases between the two germline ends. The germline gives CDR1 KGHSH, CDR2 LQKENI. The CDR3 DNA reads as TGTGCCAGCTCACCTAGTATGTTGGGAGGTCTGGGCGGTGAAGCTTTCTTT. Translation gives CASSPSMLGGLGGEAFF. The whole variable domain, remainder taken from reference TRBV18 and TRBJ1-1, is NAGVMQNPRHLVRRRGQEARLRCSPMKGHSHVYWYRQLPEEGLKFMVYLQKENIIDESGMPKERFSAEFPKEGPSILRIQQVVRGDSAAYFCASSPSMLGGLGGEAFFGQGTRLTVV.

There are a few counts of this clonotype. The V call is TRBV11-2, the J call TRBJ2-2; 8 nucleotides align to TRBD1. This CDR3 is 16 amino acids long. Germline CDR1 reads SGHAT; CDR2 reads FQNNGV. J gave up 0 bases and V 7 bases, and 7 bases lay outside the gene matches. CDR3 nucleotide sequence: TGTGCCAGCATAGATCTGACAGGGGCGAACACCGGGGAGCTGTTTTTT. Residues: CASIDLTGANTGELFF.

The CDR3 DNA is TGTGCCAGCAGCTTAGTAGCGGGGGGCCTCACAGATACGCAGTATTTT. This encodes CASSLVAGGLTDTQYF. V is TRBV7-6 and J is TRBJ2-3; TRBD2 matches 10 bases. Germline-derived CDR1 and CDR2 are SGHVS and FNYEAQ. The CDR3 extends over 16 amino acids. The ends lost 1 base at V and 2 bases at J; junction bases unmatched: 3.

There are a few counts of this clonotype. The V and J genes are TRBV29-1 and TRBJ2-3; 7 bases fit TRBD2. The germline V gene has CDR1 SQVTM and CDR2 ANQGSEA. The CDR3 contains 15 residues. V was pared by 4 bases and J by 1 base, with 8 bases of the junction left unmatched. CDR3 sequence: CSVGPSAGGTDTQYF. The CDR3 DNA reads as TGCAGCGTTGGTCCCTCGGCGGGGGGCACAGATACGCAGTATTTT.

This clonotype was counted many times. The chain couples TRBV6-2 or TRBV6-3 to TRBJ2-1; 10 nucleotides agree with TRBD2. Trimming cost V 2 bases and J 4 bases; bases outside gene matches: 8. Germline loops: CDR1 MNHEY, CDR2 SVGEGT. CDR3 length equals 17 residues. This CDR3 is CASSYASGSLPYNEQFF. CDR3 bases: TGTGCCAGCAGTTACGCTAGCGGGAGTCTTCCTTACAATGAGCAGTTCTTC.

This clonotype has only a few counts. The chain links TRBV18 to TRBJ2-5; a possible D gene is TRBD1 (6 bases). Germline loops: CDR1 KGHSH, CDR2 LQKENI. V lost 2 bases and J 0 bases, leaving 10 bases between the germline ends. The CDR3 extends over 15 amino acids. In DNA, the CDR3 is TGTGCCAGCTCACCATTAGGACAGTACCAAGAGACCCAGTACTTC. It codes for CASSPLGQYQETQYF.

A few counts support this clonotype. V and J are TRBV29-1 and TRBJ2-3; either TRBD1 or TRBD2 may supply D (7 bases each). Per germline, CDR1 SQVTM and CDR2 ANQGSEA. The CDR3 covers 13 residues. Trimming pared 3 bases from V and 4 bases from J, leaving 11 bases between. CDR3 nucleotides: TGCAGCGTTGACAGGGGGGGGGCAGATACGCAGTATTTT. Translated: CSVDRGGADTQYF.

V gene TRBV12-3 or TRBV12-4 combines with J gene TRBJ1-3; TRBD1 aligns across 9 bases. The CDR3 spans 15 residues. V shed 4 bases and J 3 bases; nucleotides not matched to a gene: 4. DNA of the CDR3: TGTGCCAGCAGTTGGACAGGGGCAAGTGGAAACACCATATATTTT. The encoded protein is CASSWTGASGNTIYF.